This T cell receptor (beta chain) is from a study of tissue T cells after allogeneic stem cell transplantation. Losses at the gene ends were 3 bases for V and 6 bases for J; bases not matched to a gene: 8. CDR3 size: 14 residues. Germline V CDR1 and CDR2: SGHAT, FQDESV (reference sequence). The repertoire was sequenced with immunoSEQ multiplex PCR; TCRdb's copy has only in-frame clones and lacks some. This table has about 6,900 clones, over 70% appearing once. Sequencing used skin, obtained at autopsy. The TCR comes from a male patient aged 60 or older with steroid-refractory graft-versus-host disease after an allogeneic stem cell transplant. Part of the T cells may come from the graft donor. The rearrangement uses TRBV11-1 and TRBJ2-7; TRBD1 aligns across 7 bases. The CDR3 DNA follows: TGTGCCAGCAGCTTCTCAAGGGGGCGATTCGAGCAGTACTTC. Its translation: CASSFSRGRFEQYF.